This T cell receptor beta chain was identified in a study of shared clonotypes between healthy human individuals. With respect to this clone: Its antigen is not known.

Study-level findings and limits: Limitation of the genetic and exposure-history diversity represented came from the few donors.

Measured with immunoSEQ multiplex PCR; TCRdb has only the in-frame clones, and not every one. This table has around 1.4 million clones, 98% appearing once. The sample taken for sequencing was naive CD4+ T cells sorted from blood. Subset of the sample: CD45RA+ positively selected. The sequence was collected from a young man in good health.

The CDR3 DNA reads as TGTGCCTGGAGTGCCCGGGACAGGGGATGGTATGGCTACACCTTC. This translates into CAWSARDRGWYGYTF. J is TRBJ1-2 and V is TRBV30, with 10 bases aligning to TRBD1. This CDR3 has 15 amino acids. The V gene's germline CDR1 is GTSNPN and CDR2 SVGIG (reference sequence). V trimming: 1 base; J trimming: 5 bases; junction bases outside the gene matches: 7. The full variable domain, with the rest looked up from reference TRBV30 and TRBJ1-2, is SQTIHQWPATLVQPVGSPLSLECTVEGTSNPNLYWYRQAAGRGLQLLFYSVGIGQISSEVPQNLSASRPQDRQFILSSKKLLLSDSGFYLCAWSARDRGWYGYTFGSGTRLTVV.